Presented here are 18 T cell receptor beta chains from one specimen sequenced in a study of T cell responses to AZD1222 COVID-19 vaccine. Clones were sequenced by immunoSEQ multiplex PCR, and TCRdb holds only the in-frame ones, with some missing. The repertoire has under 150,000 clones, around nine tenths of them found once; the top ten carry roughly 2.4%. This sample comprised peripheral blood, obtained on day 0 of AZD1222 vaccination. The receptor set was obtained from an adult in good health.

This rearrangement joins TRBV20-1 to TRBJ2-3; D possibly matches TRBD1 or TRBD2 (5 bases each). Germline CDR1 reads DFQATT; CDR2 reads SNEGSKA (reference sequence). The CDR3 consists of 14 residues. Trimming stripped 3 bases from V and 5 bases from J, with 15 bases between. CDR3 sequence reads: CSASRGTLGDTQYF. The CDR3 nucleotides are TGCAGTGCTAGTCGAGGGACCCTCGGAGATACGCAGTATTTT.

The chain employs TRBV27 and TRBJ2-1, with D perhaps matching TRBD1 (7 bases). Germline V lookup: CDR1 MNHEY, CDR2 SMNVEV (reference sequence). This CDR3 has 16 residues. V shed 5 bases and J shed 4 bases, with 18 bases lying between them. Here the CDR3 reads CASSPPRRGRYNEQFF. The CDR3 coding sequence is TGTGCCAGCAGTCCCCCAAGGAGGGGGCGTTACAATGAGCAGTTCTTC.

This chain uses TRBV7-9 with TRBJ2-3, with D unresolved. V lost 5 bases and J lost 2, with 11 bases in between. CDR1 and CDR2 from the germline V gene are SEHNR and FQNEAQ (reference sequence). The CDR3 extends over 14 amino acids. Here the CDR3 reads CASSHSSLTDTQYF. CDR3 nucleotide sequence: TGTGCCAGCAGCCACAGTAGCCTCACAGATACGCAGTATTTT.

The J gene is TRBJ2-1, the V gene TRBV28, with TRBD1 matching over 8 bases. Germline V gene lookup returns CDR1 MDHEN and CDR2 SYDVKM. V shed 11 bases and J 13 bases; nucleotides not matched to a gene: 19. This CDR3 is 14 amino acids long. CDR3 region: CAASGTGFARDQFF. CDR3 bases: TGTGCCGCCTCCGGGACAGGCTTCGCTCGGGACCAGTTCTTC.

J is TRBJ2-1 and V is TRBV12-3 or TRBV12-4; 8 nucleotides align to TRBD1. The ends lost 2 bases at V and 10 bases at J; junction bases unmatched: 4. CDR3 length equals 13 residues. The CDR3 DNA reads TGTGCCAGCAGTTTACAGGGGGCAGGGGAGCAGTTCTTC. This translates into CASSLQGAGEQFF.

This chain connects TRBV11-2 to TRBJ2-1; D is perhaps TRBD1 or TRBD2 (5 bases each). Trimming pared 5 bases from V and 1 base from J, leaving 15 bases between. This CDR3 has 16 residues. The V gene's germline CDR1 is SGHAT and CDR2 FQNNGV. Written as DNA, the CDR3 is TGTGCCAGCAGCCTCTATGGGGGACGATCCTACAATGAGCAGTTCTTC. Translated, it gives CASSLYGGRSYNEQFF.

In its sample, this clone was seen once. The junction departs from germline at one end; a sequencing error may be responsible. The chain employs TRBV3-1 (or the pseudogene TRBV3-2) and TRBJ1-5; 9 positions match TRBD1. The CDR3 is 15 residues long. Germline assignment: CDR1 LGHDT and CDR2 YNNKEL (reference sequence). The CDR3 region has the DNA TGTGCCAGCAGCCCACAGGGGGCGCAGGGTCAGCCCCAACATTTT. It specifies CASSPQGAQGQPQHF.

V and J are TRBV6-5 and TRBJ1-5, with a tentative D call TRBD1 (6 bases). CDR3 size: 14 residues. Trimming removed 6 bases from V and 4 bases from J, with 13 bases in between. CDR1 MNHEY and CDR2 SVGAGI come from the germline V gene. DNA of the CDR3: TGTGCCAGCAGGCTACAGGGAGGTAATCAGCCCCAGCATTTT. It yields the protein CASRLQGGNQPQHF.

The CDR3 nucleotides are TGCGCCAGCAGTGACAGGTTCAAAGAGACCCAGTACTTC. Translating gives CASSDRFKETQYF. V and J are TRBV10-2 and TRBJ2-5; no reliable D call. The CDR3 sequence is 13 residues long. The germline gives CDR1 WSHSY, CDR2 SAAADI. Trimming shortened V by 3 bases and J by 3 bases, and 8 bases separated the two germline ends.

The V call is TRBV15, the J call TRBJ2-3, with 9 bases fitting TRBD2. CDR1 LNHNV and CDR2 YYDKDF come from the germline V gene (reference sequence). V shed 2 bases, J shed 2 bases, and the junction held 11 bases outside the gene matches. This CDR3 region has 18 residues. In nucleotides, the CDR3 is TGTGCCACCAGCAGACTTCCCCCGGGACTAGCAACCACAGATACGCAGTATTTT. Its protein is CATSRLPPGLATTDTQYF.

V gene TRBV4-1 combines with J gene TRBJ2-4; D not certain. V dropped 2 bases and J dropped 1 base, with 6 bases sitting between them. This CDR3 has 14 residues. The germline CDR1 and CDR2 sequences are MGHRA and YSYEKL. The CDR3 spells CASSQQGAKNIQYF. The CDR3 DNA is TGCGCCAGCAGCCAACAAGGGGCCAAAAACATTCAGTACTTC.

This clone was found a few times. J is TRBJ1-2 and V is TRBV7-2; D is perhaps TRBD1 (5 bases). Germline CDR1 and CDR2: SGHTA and FQGNSA. V was shortened by 1 base and J by 4 bases, with 13 bases between the two germline ends. The CDR3 runs to 15 residues. The CDR3 spells CASSLEWGSSYGYTF. The CDR3 nucleotides read TGTGCCAGCAGCTTAGAATGGGGCAGCTCCTATGGCTACACCTTC.

The chain has TRBV12-3 or TRBV12-4 and TRBJ1-1; possibly TRBD1 for D (6 bases). This CDR3 spans 13 amino acids. Trimming removed 1 base at V and 9 bases at J, with 12 bases between. CDR3 amino acids: CASSLDLDSKAFF. CDR3 in DNA: TGTGCCAGCAGTTTAGATCTGGACAGCAAAGCTTTCTTT.

A single count supports this clone. The chain uses TRBV4-1 and TRBJ1-6, with D perhaps TRBD1 (5 bases). Germline lookup yields CDR1 MGHRA and CDR2 YSYEKL. V lost 0 bases to trimming and J lost 5 bases, with 17 bases between them. This CDR3 comprises 18 residues. For the CDR3, the DNA is TGCGCCAGCAGCCAAGAGGGATTCGGGGGGGAAAATAATTCACCCCTCCACTTT. Protein: CASSQEGFGGENNSPLHF.

This chain joins TRBV5-1 and TRBJ2-1; 9 bases line up with TRBD2. V lost 7 bases, J lost 5 bases, and 13 bases stayed unmatched. CDR3 length equals 16 residues. Germline V CDR1 and CDR2: SGHRS, YFSETQ. This chain's CDR3 is CASARQTSGRNNEQFF. CDR3 sequence (DNA): TGCGCCAGCGCCCGGCAGACTAGCGGAAGGAACAATGAGCAGTTCTTC.

This clone was recorded only once. The chain uses TRBV28 and TRBJ2-2; D perhaps matches TRBD2 (5 bases). There are 14 residues in the CDR3. CDR1 is MDHEN and CDR2 is SYDVKM in the germline V gene. The V end lost 4 bases, the J end lost 6 bases, and 12 bases lay between the germline ends. CDR3 residues: CASSSYLRAGELFF. In DNA, the CDR3 is TGTGCCAGCAGTTCCTACCTGCGGGCCGGGGAGCTGTTTTTT.

The V call is TRBV7-3, the J call TRBJ2-3, with a weak D call TRBD2 (6 bases). Germline CDR1 reads SGHTA; CDR2 reads FQGTGA. The length of the CDR3 is 15 residues. The V end lost 0 bases, the J end lost 5 bases, and 12 bases lay between the germline ends. The DNA of the CDR3 is TGTGCCAGCAGCTTAACCCCTCGGGGGATAGATACGCAGTATTTT. This codes for CASSLTPRGIDTQYF.

The V and J genes are TRBV30 and TRBJ1-6, with 8 nucleotides matching TRBD1. With 1 base clipped from V and 10 bases from J, the junction kept 6 bases outside the gene matches. This CDR3 spans 14 amino acids. Germline-derived CDR1 and CDR2 are GTSNPN and SVGIG (reference sequence). CDR3 residues: CAWSADRVGSPLHF. CDR3 sequence (DNA): TGTGCCTGGAGTGCGGACAGGGTGGGATCACCCCTCCACTTT.